The rows below give T cell receptor beta chains drawn from one sample of a study of T cell responses to AZD1222 COVID-19 vaccine. Generated by immunoSEQ multiplex PCR, the TCRdb table keeps only in-frame clones and is missing some. The sample contains more than 150,000 clones, 80% to 95% of which appear only once. The sequencing used peripheral blood, collected 28 days after the second AZD1222 dose. Receptors originate from an adult who received the AZD1222 COVID-19 vaccine. Both conserved end residues are part of each CDR3. D genes are given only for firm matches. Size is omitted from some rows. Given values are once, few, many or a class for expanded clones.

V gene,clone size,CDR3 length,D gene,J gene,CDR3 protein,CDR3 DNA
TRBV3-1/TRBV3-2,few,14,-,TRBJ2-7,CASSQDETIYEQYF,TGTGCCAGCAGCCAAGACGAGACGATCTACGAGCAGTACTTC
TRBV7-3,-,14,TRBD2,TRBJ2-3,CASSLRGEGDTQYF,TGTGCCAGCAGCTTAAGAGGGGAGGGGGATACGCAGTATTTT
TRBV7-7,-,13,-,TRBJ2-7,CASSLGRQYEQYF,TGTGCCAGCAGCTTAGGCAGGCAGTACGAGCAGTACTTC
TRBV28,-,13,-,TRBJ1-2,CASSFGQGYGYTF,TGTGCCAGCAGTTTTGGCCAGGGCTATGGCTACACCTTC
TRBV9,-,16,TRBD2,TRBJ2-2,CASSPQAGGPAGELFF,TGTGCCAGCAGTCCCCAGGCGGGGGGGCCCGCCGGGGAGCTGTTTTTT
TRBV5-1,-,14,-,TRBJ1-6,CASRTLGLNSPLHF,TGCGCCAGTAGGACCTTAGGGCTTAATTCACCCCTCCACTTT
TRBV19,-,15,TRBD2,TRBJ2-3,CASSPGLATGDTQYF,TGTGCCAGTAGCCCCGGACTAGCGACGGGAGATACGCAGTATTTT
TRBV6-5,-,14,TRBD2,TRBJ2-3,CASKLAGGSDTQYF,TGTGCCAGCAAACTAGCGGGGGGGTCAGATACGCAGTATTTT
TRBV7-9,-,14,-,TRBJ1-6,CASSLGNPNSPLHF,TGTGCCAGCAGCCTGGGAAACCCTAACTCACCCCTCCACTTT
TRBV19,-,15,-,TRBJ2-5,CASSGRDSVGETQYF,TGTGCCAGTAGCGGGCGGGATAGCGTGGGAGAGACCCAGTACTTC
TRBV21-1,-,17,-,TRBJ2-5,CASSKVVAHIPQETQYF,TGTGCCAGCAGCAAAGTCGTTGCACACATTCCCCAAGAGACCCAGTACTTC
TRBV30,-,17,TRBD2,TRBJ2-2,CAWSRMLAGGNTGELFF,TGTGCCTGGAGTCGGATGCTAGCGGGGGGGAACACCGGGGAGCTGTTTTTT
TRBV3-1/TRBV3-2,-,18,-,TRBJ2-2,CASSQEGSGFVSAGELFF,TGTGCCAGCAGCCAAGAAGGTTCAGGGTTCGTGTCGGCCGGGGAGCTGTTTTTT
TRBV19,-,15,-,TRBJ2-2,CASTRLGGLTGELFF,TGTGCCAGTACCCGCCTTGGGGGGCTCACCGGGGAGCTGTTTTTT
TRBV6-5,-,13,-,TRBJ1-1,CASTRGLGTEAFF,TGTGCCAGCACGCGGGGTTTGGGCACTGAAGCTTTCTTT
TRBV19,-,13,-,TRBJ2-1,CASSIAGYNEQFF,TGTGCCAGTAGTATAGCTGGATACAATGAGCAGTTCTTC
TRBV11-2,-,17,TRBD2,TRBJ2-1,CASSLNSGSSSYNEQFF,TGTGCCAGCAGCTTAAATAGCGGGAGTTCCTCCTACAATGAGCAGTTCTTC
TRBV27,-,14,TRBD1,TRBJ1-6,CASMWTGYNSPLHF,TGTGCCAGCATGTGGACAGGGTATAATTCACCCCTCCACTTT
TRBV3-1/TRBV3-2,-,21,-,TRBJ2-6,CASSQEPRHHLHLSGANVLTF,TGTGCCAGCAGCCAAGAACCCCGACACCACTTACATCTCTCTGGGGCCAACGTCCTGACTTTC
TRBV6-5,once,15,-,TRBJ1-3,CASSYSMESGNTIYF,TGTGCCAGCAGTTACTCGATGGAGTCTGGAAACACCATATATTTT